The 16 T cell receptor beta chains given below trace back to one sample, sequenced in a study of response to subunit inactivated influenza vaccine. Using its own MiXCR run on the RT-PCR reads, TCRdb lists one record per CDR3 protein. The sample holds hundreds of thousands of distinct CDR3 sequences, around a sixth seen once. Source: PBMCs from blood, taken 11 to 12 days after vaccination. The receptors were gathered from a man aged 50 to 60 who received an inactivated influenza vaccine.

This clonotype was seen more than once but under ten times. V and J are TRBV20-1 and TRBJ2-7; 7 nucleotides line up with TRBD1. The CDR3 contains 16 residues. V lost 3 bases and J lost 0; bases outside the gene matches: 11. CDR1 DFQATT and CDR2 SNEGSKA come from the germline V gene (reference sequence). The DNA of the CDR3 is TGCAGTGCTAGGGGGACAGTTCCCTTAAGCTCCTACGAGCAGTACTTC. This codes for CSARGTVPLSSYEQYF.

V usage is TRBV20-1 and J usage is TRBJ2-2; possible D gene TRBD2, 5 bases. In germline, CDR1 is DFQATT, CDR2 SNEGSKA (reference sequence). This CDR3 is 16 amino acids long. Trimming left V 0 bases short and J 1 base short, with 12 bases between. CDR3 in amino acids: CSARDLQRKNTGELFF. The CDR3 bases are TGCAGTGCTAGAGATCTGCAGCGGAAGAACACCGGGGAGCTGTTTTTT.

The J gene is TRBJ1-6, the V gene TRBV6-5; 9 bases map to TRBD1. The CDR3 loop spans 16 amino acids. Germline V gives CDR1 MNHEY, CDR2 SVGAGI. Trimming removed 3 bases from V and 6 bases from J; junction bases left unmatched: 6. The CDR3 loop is CASSYRTGAANSPLHF. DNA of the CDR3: TGTGCCAGCAGTTATAGGACAGGGGCGGCTAATTCACCCCTCCACTTT.

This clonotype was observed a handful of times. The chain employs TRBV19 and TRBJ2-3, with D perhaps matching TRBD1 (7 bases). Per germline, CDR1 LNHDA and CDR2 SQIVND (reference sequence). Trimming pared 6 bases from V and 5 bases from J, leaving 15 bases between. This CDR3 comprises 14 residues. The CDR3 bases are TGTGCCAGTAGGGATAGGGGGCGGGGAGATACGCAGTATTTT. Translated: CASRDRGRGDTQYF. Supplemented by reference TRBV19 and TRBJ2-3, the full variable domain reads DGGITQSPKYLFRKEGQNVTLSCEQNLNHDAMYWYRQDPGQGLRLIYYSQIVNDFQKGDIAEGYSVSREKKESFPLTVTSAQKNPTAFYLCASRDRGRGDTQYFGPGTRLTVL.

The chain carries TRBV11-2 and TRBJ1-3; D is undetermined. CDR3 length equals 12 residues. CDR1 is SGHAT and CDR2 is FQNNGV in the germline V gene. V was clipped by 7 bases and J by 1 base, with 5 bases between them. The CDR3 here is CASTLSGNTIYF. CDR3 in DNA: TGTGCCAGCACCCTATCTGGAAACACCATATATTTT.

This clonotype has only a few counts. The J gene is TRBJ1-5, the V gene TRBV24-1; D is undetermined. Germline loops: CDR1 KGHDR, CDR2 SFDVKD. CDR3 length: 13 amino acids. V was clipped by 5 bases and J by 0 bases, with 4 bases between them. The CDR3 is CATSVNSNQPQHF. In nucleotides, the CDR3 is TGTGCCACCAGTGTAAATAGCAATCAGCCCCAGCATTTT.

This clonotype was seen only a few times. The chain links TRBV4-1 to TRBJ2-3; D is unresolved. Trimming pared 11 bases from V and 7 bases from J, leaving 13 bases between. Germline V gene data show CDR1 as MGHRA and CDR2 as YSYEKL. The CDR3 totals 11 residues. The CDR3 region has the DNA TGCGCCTCCCAAAAGGAGTATACGCAGTATTTT. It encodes CASQKEYTQYF.

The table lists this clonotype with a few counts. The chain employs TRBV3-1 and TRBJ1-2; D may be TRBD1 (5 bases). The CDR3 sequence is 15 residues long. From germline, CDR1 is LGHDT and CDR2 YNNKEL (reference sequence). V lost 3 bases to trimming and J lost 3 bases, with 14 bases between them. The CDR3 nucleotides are TGTGCCAGCAGCCAGGTGACGGGGGTTGACTATGGCTACACCTTC. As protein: CASSQVTGVDYGYTF.

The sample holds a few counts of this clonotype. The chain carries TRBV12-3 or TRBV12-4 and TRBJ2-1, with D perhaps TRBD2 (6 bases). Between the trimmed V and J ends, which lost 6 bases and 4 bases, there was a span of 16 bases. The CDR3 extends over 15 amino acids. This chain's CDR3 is CASSSPSEWYNEQFF. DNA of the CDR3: TGTGCCAGCAGCTCACCTAGCGAGTGGTACAATGAGCAGTTCTTC.

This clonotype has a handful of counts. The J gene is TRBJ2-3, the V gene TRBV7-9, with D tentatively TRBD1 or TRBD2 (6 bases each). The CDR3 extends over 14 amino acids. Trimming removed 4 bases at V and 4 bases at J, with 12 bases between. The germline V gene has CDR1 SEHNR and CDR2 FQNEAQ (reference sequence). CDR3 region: CASSSWGAADTQYF. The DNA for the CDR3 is TGTGCCAGCAGCTCTTGGGGGGCGGCAGATACGCAGTATTTT.

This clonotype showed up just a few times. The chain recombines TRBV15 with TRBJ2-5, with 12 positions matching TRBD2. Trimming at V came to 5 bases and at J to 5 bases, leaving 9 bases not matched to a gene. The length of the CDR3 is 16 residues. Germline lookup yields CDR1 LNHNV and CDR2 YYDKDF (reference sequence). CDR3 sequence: CATSFRLAGVRETQYF. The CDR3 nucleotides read TGTGCCACCAGCTTCCGACTAGCGGGAGTGCGGGAGACCCAGTACTTC.

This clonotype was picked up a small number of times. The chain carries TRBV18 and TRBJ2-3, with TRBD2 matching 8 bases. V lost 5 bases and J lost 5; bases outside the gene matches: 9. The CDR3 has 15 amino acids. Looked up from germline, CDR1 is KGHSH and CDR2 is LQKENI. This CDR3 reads CASSFSGIRQDTQYF. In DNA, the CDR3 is TGTGCCAGCTCATTTAGCGGGATCCGGCAAGATACGCAGTATTTT.

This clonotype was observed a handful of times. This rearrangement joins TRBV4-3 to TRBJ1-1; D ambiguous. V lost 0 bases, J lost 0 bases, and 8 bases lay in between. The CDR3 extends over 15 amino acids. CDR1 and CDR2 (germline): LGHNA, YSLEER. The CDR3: CASSQDFSLNTEAFF. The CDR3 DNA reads TGCGCCAGCAGCCAAGATTTCTCCTTGAACACTGAAGCTTTCTTT.

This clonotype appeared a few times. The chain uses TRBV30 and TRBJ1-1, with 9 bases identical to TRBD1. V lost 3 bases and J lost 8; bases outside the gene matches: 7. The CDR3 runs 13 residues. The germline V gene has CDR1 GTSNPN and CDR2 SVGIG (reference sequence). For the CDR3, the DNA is TGTGCCTGGAGCCGGGACAGGGTTTTGGAAGCTTTCTTT. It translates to CAWSRDRVLEAFF. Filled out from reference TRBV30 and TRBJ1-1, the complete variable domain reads SQTIHQWPATLVQPVGSPLSLECTVEGTSNPNLYWYRQAAGRGLQLLFYSVGIGQISSEVPQNLSASRPQDRQFILSSKKLLLSDSGFYLCAWSRDRVLEAFFGQGTRLTVV.

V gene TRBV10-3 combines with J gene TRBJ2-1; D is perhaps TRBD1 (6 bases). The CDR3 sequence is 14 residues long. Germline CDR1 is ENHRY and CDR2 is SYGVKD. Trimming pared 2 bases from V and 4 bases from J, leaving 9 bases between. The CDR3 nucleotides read TGTGCCATCAGTGAGCAACAGGGTTACAATGAGCAGTTCTTC. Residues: CAISEQQGYNEQFF.

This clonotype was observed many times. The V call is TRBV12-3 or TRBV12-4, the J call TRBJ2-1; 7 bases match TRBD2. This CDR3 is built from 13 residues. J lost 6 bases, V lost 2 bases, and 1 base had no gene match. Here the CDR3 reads CASSLWGGNEQFF. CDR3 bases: TGTGCCAGCAGTTTATGGGGGGGCAATGAGCAGTTCTTC.